This entry features one T cell receptor beta chain sequence. Antigen: not known. Patients were ruled out by autoimmune disease history or systemic immunosuppression. This sample is part of a study of OX40 agonist ivuxolimab in advanced cancers. Study-wide background: While on treatment, patients had intravenous ivuxolimab at 0.01 to 10 mg/kg every 2 weeks. With a range of about 20 to 79, age averaged approximately 60 years, and approximately 83% were male.

Produced via immunoSEQ multiplex PCR; TCRdb's table is partial and in-frame only. The table shows 90,000 or so clones, with 92% occurring only once. Broader study findings: Individuals who were partial responders at 0.1-3.0 mg/kg had clonal expansion that ranked among the lowest.

Germline CDR1 and CDR2: LNHDA and SQIVND (reference sequence). The CDR3 loop spans 14 amino acids. With 9 bases clipped from V and 1 base from J, the junction kept 9 bases outside the gene matches. The rearrangement links TRBV19 to TRBJ2-7, with 7 bases matching TRBD1. The origin of this receptor is an adult with an advanced solid tumor such as melanoma, head and neck, liver or kidney cancer. The specimen comprised CD4+ or CD8+ T cells sorted from blood, sampled in a trial of the OX40 agonist ivuxolimab. CDR3 sequence reads: CASTPGGSSYEQYF. In nucleotides, the CDR3 is TGTGCCAGCACGCCAGGGGGTTCTTCCTACGAGCAGTACTTC.